The text below deals with one T cell receptor beta chain. The target antigen is unknown. These data come from a study of a mutant IDH1 vaccine in newly diagnosed glioma. About the study: Either 4-6 weeks after radiotherapy alone or alongside temozolomide, vaccination was begun.

TCRdb keeps only in-frame clones here, not all; method: immunoSEQ multiplex PCR. The sample consists of 50,000 to 70,000 clones, around 74% of them appearing once. Time point denoted: week 35, safety follow-up. The study gave 300 ug of mutant IDH1 20-mer peptide per vaccine dose, with topical imiquimod. This specimen was PBMCs, taken from a glioma patient whose treatment included an IDH1 peptide vaccine. The origin of this receptor is a man aged 45-60 years with glioma.

CDR3 DNA sequence: TGCAGCGTTGAACGCCTGGATTTAACCTACGAGCAGTACTTC. It codes for CSVERLDLTYEQYF. V gene TRBV29-1 combines with J gene TRBJ2-5, with D unclear. Matching the DNA end better, TRBJ2-7 makes the J call doubtful. The CDR3 contains 14 residues. Germline lookup yields CDR1 SQVTM and CDR2 ANQGSEA.